This T cell receptor beta chain was documented in a study of shared clonotypes between healthy human individuals. Study summary: Three CD4 naive, three CD4 memory, two CD8 naive and one CD8 memory plate were used per donor. Study observations and caveats: At large depth, rarefaction still showed sorted-subset sequencing to be incomplete.

With regard to this clone: Its antigen is not known. Other DNA variants within this sample encode the same CDR3.

Sequencing was performed with immunoSEQ multiplex PCR; in TCRdb, only in-frame clones are kept and a portion is missing. This table has hundreds of thousands of clones, 95% to 96% appearing once. Naive CD8 populations comprised CD45RO-negative cells positively selected for CCR7, excluding terminally differentiated effector memory CD45RA+ cells. All donors were Caucasian adults living in Nashville, Tennessee. The CDR3 sequence is 12 residues long. V gave up 3 bases and J gave up 0 bases, with 2 bases separating them. CDR1 and CDR2 (germline): MDHEN, SYDVKM. The sequence came from a woman under 40 in good health. Input material: naive CD8+ T cells sorted from blood. The rearrangement uses TRBV28 and TRBJ1-1; no clear D gene. CDR3 in DNA: TGTGCCAGCAGTTTCATGAACACTGAAGCTTTCTTT. This codes for CASSFMNTEAFF.